Below, 4 T cell receptor beta chains from the same sample are listed, as sequenced in a study of cytomegalovirus exposure and HLA in healthy donors. PCR primers comprised 60 Vbeta and 13 Jbeta primers. Measured with immunoSEQ multiplex PCR; TCRdb has only the in-frame clones, and not every one. Among about 130,000 clones, about 80% were seen once, and the ten largest hold 2% to 2.5%. The sequenced sample was PBMCs. The source of these receptors is a man under 40 in good health and CMV-seronegative.

This clone was recorded once. The gene calls are TRBV5-5 and TRBJ2-7; TRBD1 matches at 11 bases. CDR3 length: 15 amino acids. CDR1 is SGHKS and CDR2 is YYEKEE in the germline V gene (reference sequence). V lost 1 base, J lost 2 bases, and 2 bases stayed unmatched. The DNA for the CDR3 is TGTGCCAGCAGCTTGAGGGGACAGGGGGCCTACGAGCAGTACTTC. This gives the protein CASSLRGQGAYEQYF.

CDR3 residues: CASSGQGAYNEQFF. The CDR3 coding sequence is TGTGCCAGCAGCGGACAGGGGGCTTACAATGAGCAGTTCTTC. This sequence joins TRBV28 and TRBJ2-1, with 11 positions matching TRBD1. In germline, CDR1 is MDHEN, CDR2 SYDVKM. The junction had 2 bases not matched to a gene; V was cut back by 6 bases and J by 4 bases. The CDR3 has 14 residues.

This chain connects TRBV19 to TRBJ2-7; 10 bases match TRBD1. CDR1 and CDR2 from the germline V gene are LNHDA and SQIVND (reference sequence). V lost 4 bases to trimming and J lost 5 bases; unmatched junction nucleotides: 2. CDR3 length equals 13 residues. Here the CDR3 reads CASSTGTGDEQYF. Written as DNA, the CDR3 is TGTGCCAGTAGTACCGGGACAGGGGACGAGCAGTACTTC.

The chain uses TRBV7-2 and TRBJ2-3, with 8 bases that match TRBD2. The germline gives CDR1 SGHTA, CDR2 FQGNSA. The CDR3 loop spans 14 amino acids. V lost 5 bases and J lost 2; bases outside the gene matches: 3. The CDR3 nucleotides are TGTGCCAGCAGCCAGACTAGCGTCACAGATACGCAGTATTTT. Residues: CASSQTSVTDTQYF. Full variable domain (missing parts from reference TRBV7-2 and TRBJ2-3): GAGVSQSPSNKVTEKGKDVELRCDPISGHTALYWYRQSLGQGLEFLIYFQGNSAPDKSGLPSDRFSAERTGGSVSTLTIQRTQQEDSAVYLCASSQTSVTDTQYFGPGTRLTVL.